This TCR beta chain was sequenced in a study of T cells after yellow fever vaccination. About the research overall: When fractions had low cell numbers, they were prepared with SMART-Seq v4 Ultra Low Input. Study-level findings and limits: Subsequent to the booster, the majority of primary-vaccination clones reappeared (under 98% CD4, 88% CD8). Although the secondary response was weaker, it peaked faster, at day 5 versus 15.

This clonotype was seen only a few times. As yet, its antigen is unknown. As TCR cDNA was made by 5'RACE template switching, a universal primer site and UMIs were added. TCRdb re-derived calls from the 5' RACE reads in MiXCR, one entry per CDR3 protein. The sample has about 210,000 distinct CDR3 sequences, more than 3% seen once. CDR1 and CDR2 (germline): MGHDK, SYGVNS. Trimming took 8 bases from V and 5 from J, leaving 15 bases between them. This CDR3 is 13 amino acids long. The input for sequencing was CD4+ T cells sorted from PBMCs, taken 10 days after the yellow fever booster vaccination. The TCR comes from a man between 18 and 35 years old who received the YFV17D yellow fever vaccine. The chain has TRBV25-1 and TRBJ2-5; a possible D gene is TRBD2 (7 bases). The CDR3 DNA is TGTGCCAGCCGGGGGGCGGCCCCGGAGACCCAGTACTTC. Translation: CASRGAAPETQYF.